The entry that follows covers one T cell receptor beta chain sequence. Its antigen is not identified. The V gene's germline CDR1 is LNHDA and CDR2 SQIVND (reference sequence). Trimming shortened V by 8 bases and J by 6 bases, and 16 bases separated the two germline ends. The CDR3 sequence is 13 residues long. The data stem from a study of a mutant IDH1 vaccine in newly diagnosed glioma. Study context: Those enrolled had earlier been treated with radiotherapy, temozolomide, or both, mostly both.

Assay: immunoSEQ multiplex PCR; the TCRdb copy retains only in-frame clones and omits some. The data contain almost 30,000 clones, roughly 87% of them singletons. The time point was: week 5, during vaccination. In every dose of vaccine, 300 ug of mutant IDH1 20-mer peptide was given alongside topical imiquimod. The donor cohort comprised cases of new WHO grade 3 or 4 IDH1-mutant, ATRX-lost astrocytoma. The chain carries TRBV19 and TRBJ1-1; possibly TRBD1 for D (6 bases). The source was peripheral blood mononuclear cells (PBMCs), collected from a glioma patient whose treatment included an IDH1 peptide vaccine. The receptor comes from a woman aged 40 to 50 with glioma. Some clones in this sample may be carry-over from other donors' samples. The chain's CDR3 is CASPDSWGAEAFF. Written as DNA, the CDR3 is TGTGCCAGTCCGGACAGCTGGGGCGCTGAAGCTTTCTTT.